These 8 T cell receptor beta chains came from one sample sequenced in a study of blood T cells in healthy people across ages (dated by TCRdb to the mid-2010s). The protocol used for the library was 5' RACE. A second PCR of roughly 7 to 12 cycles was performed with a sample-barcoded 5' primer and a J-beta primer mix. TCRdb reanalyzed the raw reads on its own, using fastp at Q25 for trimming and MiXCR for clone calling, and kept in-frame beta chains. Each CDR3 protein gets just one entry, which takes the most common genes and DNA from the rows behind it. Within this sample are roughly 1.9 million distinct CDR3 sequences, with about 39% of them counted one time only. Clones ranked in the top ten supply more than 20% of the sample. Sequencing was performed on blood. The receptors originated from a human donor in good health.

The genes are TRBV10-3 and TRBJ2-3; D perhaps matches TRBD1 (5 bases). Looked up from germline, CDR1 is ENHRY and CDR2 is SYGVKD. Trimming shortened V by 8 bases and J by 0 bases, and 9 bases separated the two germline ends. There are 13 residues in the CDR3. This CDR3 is CAIGAESTDTQYF. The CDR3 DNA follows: TGTGCCATCGGGGCGGAGAGCACAGATACGCAGTATTTT.

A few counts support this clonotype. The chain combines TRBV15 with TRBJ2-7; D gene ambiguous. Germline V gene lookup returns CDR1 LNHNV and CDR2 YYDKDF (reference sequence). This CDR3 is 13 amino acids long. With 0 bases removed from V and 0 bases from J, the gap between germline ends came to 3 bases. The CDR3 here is CATSREYSYEQYF. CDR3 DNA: TGTGCCACCAGCAGAGAGTACTCCTACGAGCAGTACTTC.

DNA of the CDR3: TGTGCCAGCAGTTCTGGAGCGTTTTCACCCCTCCACTTT. Amino acids: CASSSGAFSPLHF. The V gene is TRBV12-3 or TRBV12-4, the J gene TRBJ1-6; unclear D gene. The CDR3 consists of 13 residues. V lost 4 bases to trimming and J lost 9 bases, with 10 bases between them.

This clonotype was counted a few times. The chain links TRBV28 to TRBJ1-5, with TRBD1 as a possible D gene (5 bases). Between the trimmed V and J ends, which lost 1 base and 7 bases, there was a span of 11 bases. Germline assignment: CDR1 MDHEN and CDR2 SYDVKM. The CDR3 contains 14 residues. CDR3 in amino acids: CASSLSLRGQPQHF. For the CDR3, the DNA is TGTGCCAGCAGTTTATCTTTAAGGGGCCAGCCCCAGCATTTT.

CDR3 region: CASSFLESYGYTF. In DNA form, the CDR3 reads TGCGCCAGCAGCTTTTTGGAGTCCTATGGCTACACCTTC. The chain has TRBV5-1 and TRBJ1-2; unclear D gene. V dropped 2 bases and J dropped 4 bases, with 9 bases sitting between them. The CDR3 covers 13 residues. Germline V gene lookup returns CDR1 SGHRS and CDR2 YFSETQ.

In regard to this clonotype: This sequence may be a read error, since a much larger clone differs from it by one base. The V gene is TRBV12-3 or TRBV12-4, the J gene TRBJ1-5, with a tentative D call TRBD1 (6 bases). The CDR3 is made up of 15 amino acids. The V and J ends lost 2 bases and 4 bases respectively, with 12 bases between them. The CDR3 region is CASSLMLGQNQPQHF. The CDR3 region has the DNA TGTGCCAGCAGTTTAATGCTGGGACAAAATCAGCCCCAGCATTTT.

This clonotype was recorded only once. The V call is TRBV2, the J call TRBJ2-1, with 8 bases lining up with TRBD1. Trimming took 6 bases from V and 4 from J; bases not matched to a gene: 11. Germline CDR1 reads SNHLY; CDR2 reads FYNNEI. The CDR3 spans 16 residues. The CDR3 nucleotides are TGTGCCAGCAGGGATCGACCCGGGACAGGATACAATGAGCAGTTCTTC. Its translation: CASRDRPGTGYNEQFF.

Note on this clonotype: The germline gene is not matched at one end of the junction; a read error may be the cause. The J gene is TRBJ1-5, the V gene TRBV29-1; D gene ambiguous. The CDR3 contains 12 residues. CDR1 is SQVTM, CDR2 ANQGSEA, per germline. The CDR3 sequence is CSVVSGNQPRHF. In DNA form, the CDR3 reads TGCAGCGTTGTGTCAGGCAATCAGCCCCGGCATTTT.